The 26 T cell receptor beta chains below all came from one sample that was sequenced in a study of PD-1 and CTLA-4 blockade in melanoma. TCRdb's table, derived via immunoSEQ multiplex PCR, lists solely in-frame clones and lacks some. The profile shows about 16,000 clones, around three quarters of them singletons. The sequences come from CD8+ T cells from peripheral blood, collected from a patient given anti-PD-1 treatment. The receptors were sampled from a human donor with melanoma.

The V and J genes are TRBV19 and TRBJ1-1; perhaps TRBD1 as D (6 bases). CDR3 length: 13 amino acids. Trimming pared 3 bases from V and 1 base from J, leaving 6 bases between. Germline assignment: CDR1 LNHDA and CDR2 SQIVND (reference sequence). CDR3 amino acids: CASSIRGNTEAFF. The CDR3 DNA follows: TGTGCCAGTAGTATCAGGGGGAACACTGAAGCTTTCTTT.

V usage is TRBV5-1 and J usage is TRBJ2-3; TRBD2 agrees at 13 bases. The CDR3 has 17 amino acids. In germline, CDR1 is SGHRS, CDR2 YFSETQ. The ends lost 4 bases at V and 1 base at J; junction bases unmatched: 6. CDR3 sequence: CASSPRTSGSGTDTQYF. The DNA for the CDR3 is TGCGCCAGCAGCCCCCGGACTAGCGGGAGCGGCACAGATACGCAGTATTTT. Full variable domain (remainder filled in from reference TRBV5-1 and TRBJ2-3): KAGVTQTPRYLIKTRGQQVTLSCSPISGHRSVSWYQQTPGQGLQFLFEYFSETQRNKGNFPGRFSGRQFSNSRSEMNVSTLELGDSALYLCASSPRTSGSGTDTQYFGPGTRLTVL.

This clone has just a few counts. The chain employs TRBV29-1 and TRBJ1-2; 7 positions match TRBD1. CDR1 is SQVTM and CDR2 is ANQGSEA in the germline V gene. The CDR3 is 14 residues long. J lost 4 bases, V lost 0 bases, and 5 bases had no gene match. CDR3 nucleotide sequence: TGCAGCGTTGAAGATTGGGACAGCCGCTATGGCTACACCTTC. This codes for CSVEDWDSRYGYTF. Looking up the rest from reference TRBV29-1 and TRBJ1-2 gives the full variable domain: SAVISQKPSRDICQRGTSLTIQCQVDSQVTMMFWYRQQPGQSLTLIATANQGSEATYESGFVIDKFPISRPNLTFSTLTVSNMSPEDSSIYLCSVEDWDSRYGYTFGSGTRLTVV.

The rearrangement links TRBV3-1 (or the pseudogene TRBV3-2) to TRBJ2-5; D not resolved. Germline values: CDR1 LGHDT, CDR2 YNNKEL (reference sequence). Deletions cut 3 bases from V and 5 bases from J, with 16 bases between. This CDR3 is 15 amino acids long. The CDR3 sequence: CASSHASPFSETQYF. In nucleotides, the CDR3 is TGTGCCAGCAGCCACGCCTCTCCTTTCTCTGAGACCCAGTACTTC.

This chain connects TRBV6-2 or TRBV6-3 to TRBJ2-2; the D gene is possibly TRBD2 (5 bases). Trimming took off 0 bases at V and 0 bases at J, with 11 bases between the two ends. The V gene's germline CDR1 is MNHEY and CDR2 SVGEGT. The CDR3 is 17 residues long. The DNA for the CDR3 is TGTGCCAGCAGTTACTCGACGCAGGAGGCGAACACCGGGGAGCTGTTTTTT. The encoded protein is CASSYSTQEANTGELFF.

The V call is TRBV11-2, the J call TRBJ2-7; maybe TRBD2 (5 bases). Per the germline V gene, CDR1 is SGHAT and CDR2 is FQNNGV. V was shortened by 8 bases and J by 1 base, with 12 bases between the two germline ends. This CDR3 comprises 13 residues. The CDR3 spells CASSEGRSYEQYF. The CDR3 DNA reads TGTGCCAGCTCTGAAGGGAGATCCTACGAGCAGTACTTC. Combining the CDR3 with reference TRBV11-2 and TRBJ2-7 gives the whole variable domain EAGVAQSPRYKIIEKRQSVAFWCNPISGHATLYWYQQILGQGPKLLIQFQNNGVVDDSQLPKDRFSAERLKGVDSTLKIQPAKLEDSAVYLCASSEGRSYEQYFGPGTRLTVT.

This clone is medium-sized in the sample. The chain links TRBV3-1 (or the pseudogene TRBV3-2) to TRBJ1-2; weak D call: TRBD1 (5 bases). Germline V gene sequence: CDR1 LGHDT, CDR2 YNNKEL (reference sequence). The V end was cut by 5 bases, the J end by 4 bases, with 11 bases between. This CDR3 region has 13 residues. For the CDR3, the DNA is TGTGCCAGCAGCTCGGGACTCATCTATGGCTACACCTTC. Protein sequence: CASSSGLIYGYTF.

This chain links TRBV15 with TRBJ1-6; weak D call: TRBD1 (6 bases). The CDR3 consists of 15 residues. The germline V and J ends were trimmed by 1 base and 7 bases, with 11 bases remaining between them. Germline values: CDR1 LNHNV, CDR2 YYDKDF (reference sequence). The CDR3 reads CATSRGGGRNSPLHF. CDR3 coding DNA: TGTGCCACCAGCAGAGGGGGGGGGCGAAATTCACCCCTCCACTTT.

This clone was detected once. This chain connects TRBV4-1 to TRBJ1-2, with a tentative D call TRBD1 (5 bases). Per germline, CDR1 MGHRA and CDR2 YSYEKL. The CDR3 totals 15 residues. Trimming took off 1 base at V and 0 bases at J, with 9 bases between the two ends. The CDR3 loop reads CASSQGQISNYGYTF. CDR3 nucleotides: TGCGCCAGCAGCCAAGGACAGATCTCTAACTATGGCTACACCTTC.

This sequence joins TRBV4-1 and TRBJ1-5; D uncertain. The CDR3 loop spans 15 amino acids. Germline V lookup: CDR1 MGHRA, CDR2 YSYEKL. Trimming removed 0 bases from V and 0 bases from J, with 6 bases in between. The CDR3 sequence: CASSQEWHSNQPQHF. CDR3 DNA sequence: TGCGCCAGCAGCCAAGAGTGGCATAGCAATCAGCCCCAGCATTTT.

The DNA for the CDR3 is TGCAGCGTTGAAGTCAGGACAGGGGCGTACGAGCAGTACTTC. Translated, it gives CSVEVRTGAYEQYF. The chain links TRBV29-1 to TRBJ2-7, with 9 bases fitting TRBD1. The CDR3 length is 14 residues. V dropped 1 base and J dropped 4; count of bases not matched to a gene: 5. CDR1 SQVTM and CDR2 ANQGSEA come from the germline V gene.

This clone came up a few times. The genes are TRBV12-5 and TRBJ1-2, with unresolved D. The V end was cut by 6 bases, the J end by 8 bases, with 10 bases between. This CDR3 comprises 11 residues. The V gene's germline CDR1 is LGHNT and CDR2 FRNRAP. This CDR3 reads CASGPGEGYTF. CDR3 bases: TGTGCTAGTGGCCCTGGGGAGGGCTACACCTTC.

V gene TRBV19 combines with J gene TRBJ2-7; 13 bases line up with TRBD2. CDR3 size: 13 residues. CDR1 is LNHDA, CDR2 SQIVND, per germline (reference sequence). V trimming: 9 bases; J trimming: 2 bases; junction bases outside the gene matches: 1. The CDR3 reads CASGLAGAYEQYF. CDR3 DNA sequence: TGTGCCAGCGGACTAGCGGGGGCCTACGAGCAGTACTTC.

This clone was seen only once. The chain employs TRBV11-3 and TRBJ2-7; 7 bases are shared with TRBD1. The CDR3 length is 16 residues. With 0 bases clipped from V and 0 bases from J, the junction kept 5 bases outside the gene matches. Germline V lookup: CDR1 SGHNT, CDR2 YENEEA. For the CDR3, the DNA is TGTGCCAGCAGCTTAGATGGGGACAGCCCCTCCTACGAGCAGTACTTC. The encoded protein is CASSLDGDSPSYEQYF.

For the CDR3, the DNA is TGTGCCAGCAGCCAAGGGGGGACAGTGCTTTTCGCCAATGAGCAGTTCTTC. Translating gives CASSQGGTVLFANEQFF. The rearrangement joins TRBV14 to TRBJ2-1; TRBD1 agrees at 7 bases. The V and J ends lost 1 base and 6 bases, in that order; junction bases with no gene match: 12. Per germline, CDR1 SGHDN and CDR2 FVKESK. The CDR3 loop spans 17 amino acids.

The chain recombines TRBV6-4 with TRBJ2-2; D perhaps matches TRBD2 (6 bases). Trimming left V 2 bases short and J 7 bases short, with 14 bases between. The CDR3 contains 15 residues. CDR1 and CDR2 from the germline V gene are MRHNA and SNTAGT. This chain's CDR3 is CASSDGTRRIGELFF. CDR3 DNA: TGTGCCAGCAGTGACGGGACTCGACGGATCGGGGAGCTGTTTTTT.

The chain is built from TRBV4-1 and TRBJ1-4; D might be TRBD1 (6 bases). Germline CDR1 is MGHRA and CDR2 is YSYEKL. V was trimmed by 1 base and J by 8 bases, leaving 14 bases between them. The CDR3 contains 15 residues. The CDR3 loop is CASSQAGQGNEKLFF. The CDR3 DNA reads TGCGCCAGCAGCCAAGCGGGACAAGGAAACGAAAAACTGTTTTTT.

CDR3 nucleotides: TGTGCCACCAGTGATTACTGGGGGGAGCAGTTCTTC. Translation: CATSDYWGEQFF. This rearrangement joins TRBV24-1 to TRBJ2-1; the D call may be TRBD1 or TRBD2 (5 bases each). V was shortened by 2 bases and J by 10 bases, with 8 bases between the two germline ends. The CDR3 extends over 12 amino acids. Germline lookup yields CDR1 KGHDR and CDR2 SFDVKD.

This clone occurred a few times. The genes are TRBV3-1 (or the pseudogene TRBV3-2) and TRBJ1-5, with D unclear. Between the trimmed V and J ends, which lost 1 base and 0 bases, there was a span of 7 bases. CDR1 is LGHDT and CDR2 is YNNKEL in the germline V gene (reference sequence). The CDR3 sequence is 15 residues long. CDR3 amino acids: CASSQAPDSNQPQHF. CDR3 DNA: TGTGCCAGCAGCCAAGCCCCGGATAGCAATCAGCCCCAGCATTTT.

The CDR3 DNA is TGTGCCAGCAGTTTCGCGGGGGGCCCCTACAATGAGCAGTTCTTC. This gives the protein CASSFAGGPYNEQFF. The chain recombines TRBV27 with TRBJ2-1, with 8 bases matching TRBD2. V lost 3 bases, J lost 2 bases, and 3 bases stayed unmatched. The germline V gene encodes CDR1 MNHEY and CDR2 SMNVEV (reference sequence). The CDR3 is 15 amino acids.

V is TRBV19 and J is TRBJ2-7, with a possible D match to TRBD1 (6 bases). CDR1 and CDR2 from the germline V gene are LNHDA and SQIVND (reference sequence). The CDR3 is 16 residues long. Trimming removed 4 bases at V and 1 base at J, with 17 bases between. CDR3 amino acids: CASSTEDSGVSYEQYF. The CDR3, as DNA: TGTGCCAGTAGTACCGAGGACAGTGGAGTATCCTACGAGCAGTACTTC.

The chain couples TRBV7-2 to TRBJ2-1, with 7 bases aligning to TRBD1. Germline assignment: CDR1 SGHTA and CDR2 FQGNSA. CDR3 length equals 14 residues. Trimming cost V 1 base and J 10 bases; bases outside gene matches: 7. The CDR3 DNA follows: TGTGCCAGCAGCTTAGGTCACAGGGGCCAGGAGCAGTTCTTC. Translating gives CASSLGHRGQEQFF.

This clone was counted a few times. J is TRBJ2-7 and V is TRBV15; no clear D. Trimming removed 0 bases at V and 3 bases at J, with 6 bases between. Germline CDR1 LNHNV, CDR2 YYDKDF (reference sequence). The CDR3 is made up of 13 amino acids. The CDR3 sequence is CATSRDLGYEQYF. For the CDR3, the DNA is TGTGCCACCAGCAGAGATTTAGGCTACGAGCAGTACTTC.

The gene calls are TRBV6-5 and TRBJ1-1, with D unclear. Germline CDR1 MNHEY, CDR2 SVGAGI. Deletions cut 6 bases from V and 0 bases from J, with 11 bases between. The CDR3 loop spans 14 amino acids. This chain's CDR3 is CASRLDGMNTEAFF. The CDR3 coding sequence is TGTGCCAGCAGACTCGACGGAATGAACACTGAAGCTTTCTTT.

The chain employs TRBV12-5 and TRBJ2-5, with a weak D call TRBD2 (7 bases). CDR3 size: 16 residues. CDR1 and CDR2 from the germline V gene are LGHNT and FRNRAP. V gave up 3 bases and J gave up 2 bases, with 16 bases separating them. The CDR3 sequence is CASGFGGAGEQETQYF. The CDR3 DNA reads as TGTGCTAGTGGTTTTGGGGGGGCAGGGGAACAAGAGACCCAGTACTTC.

The chain carries TRBV2 and TRBJ2-2; no firm D call. The CDR3 contains 13 residues. Germline loops: CDR1 SNHLY, CDR2 FYNNEI. Trimming pared 3 bases from V and 8 bases from J, leaving 10 bases between. CDR3: CASSDVPRGELFF. The CDR3 region has the DNA TGTGCCAGCAGTGACGTGCCTAGGGGGGAGCTGTTTTTT. The complete variable domain, with remaining parts taken from reference TRBV2 and TRBJ2-2, reads EPEVTQTPSHQVTQMGQEVILRCVPISNHLYFYWYRQILGQKVEFLVSFYNNEISEKSEIFDDQFSVERPDGSNFTLKIRSTKLEDSAMYFCASSDVPRGELFFGEGSRLTVL.